This T cell receptor (beta chain) was identified during a study of shared clonotypes between healthy human individuals. A remark on this clone: Antigen unknown.

Here immunoSEQ multiplex PCR was the method, and the copy in TCRdb shows in-frame clones only, minus some. The table includes 95,000 to 120,000 clones, around 71% detected once. Overall study results and limits: Large sequencing depth failed to make sorted-subset sequencing complete, rarefaction showed. Researchers sampled only blood; tissue repertoires likely differ. Donor clonotype sharing was expected to depend on sequencing depth.

CDR3 length: 14 residues. Trimming took off 1 base at V and 9 bases at J, with 13 bases between the two ends. Sample: memory CD8+ T cells sorted from blood. As for subset: CD45RO+ cells pooled with CCR7-negative TemRA cells. This chain connects TRBV5-3 to TRBJ2-2; D is uncertain. TRBV5-3 is known as an ORF, though its function is uncertain. This TCR came from a woman in her twenties or thirties in good health. The DNA for the CDR3 is TGTGCCAGAAGCTTGTCCCCCACGCACCGGGAGCTGTTTTTT. Encoded protein: CARSLSPTHRELFF.